This T cell receptor (beta chain) was found in a study of molecular identifiers for immune sequencing clone quantification. In regard to this clonotype: Given a much more abundant clone one base away, this may be a read error.

This CDR3 region has 15 residues. Germline CDR1 and CDR2: LNHNV and YYDKDF (reference sequence). V was cut by 1 base and J by 4 bases, with 13 bases left in between. Bulk libraries came from a prior protocol with listed TCR primers. TCRdb reprocessed the PCR reads with MiXCR, giving one entry per CDR3 protein. The data contain some 65,000 distinct CDR3 sequences, less than 20% of them seen just once; the ten biggest clones take up 1.5% to 1.9%. The sequence was collected from a human donor in good health. Some libraries in this study had Jurkat cell RNA spiked in. The V and J genes are TRBV15 and TRBJ1-1; the D gene is possibly TRBD1 (5 bases). Material for sequencing was naive CD8+ T cells from blood, with Jurkat cell RNA spiked in. The subset: FACS-sorted CD8+CD4-CCR7+CD45RA+ naive T cells. CDR3 protein: CATSRVGGEGTEAFF. CDR3 nucleotide sequence: TGTGCCACCAGCAGAGTCGGGGGAGAGGGCACTGAAGCTTTCTTT.